This entry features one T cell receptor (beta chain) sequence. The antigen remains undetermined. With 60 Vbeta and 13 Jbeta primers, the PCR was carried out. Clones were sequenced by immunoSEQ multiplex PCR, and TCRdb holds only the in-frame ones, with some missing. The sample records about 190,000 clones, 79% being singletons. This specimen belongs to a study of cytomegalovirus exposure and HLA in healthy donors. General observations from the study: A later analysis associated 16,951 TCR beta sequences with HLA alleles at a 0.05 false discovery rate.

Germline CDR1 SQVTM, CDR2 ANQGSEA. The ends were cut back, 4 bases at V and 7 bases at J, with 17 bases in the middle. CDR3 length: 14 amino acids. The sequencing sample was made of PBMCs. This TCR was sampled from a woman younger than 35 in good health and CMV-seronegative. The rearrangement links TRBV29-1 to TRBJ2-1; weak D call: TRBD2 (6 bases). CDR3 amino acids: CSVGGDLGVNEQFF. CDR3 nucleotides: TGCAGCGTTGGGGGGGACCTAGGTGTTAATGAGCAGTTCTTC.